The 25 T cell receptor beta chains listed next were all sequenced from one sample in a study of PD-L1 blockade in urothelial cancer (dated by TCRdb to about 2017). Library preparation employed the immunoSEQ multiplex PCR assay. TCRdb stores this immuneACCESS table with in-frame sequences only. Part of the clones is absent; in the studies checked, under half of the shortfall reflects unresolved V genes, and no reason is known for the rest. The sample includes roughly 40,000 clones, with approximately 82% observed a single time. Approximately 15% of the sample belongs to the ten largest clones. Sequencing used PBMCs, obtained around atezolizumab (anti-PD-L1) treatment. These receptors all come from a man aged 55-75 years with urothelial cancer.

This clone ranks as medium-sized. V and J are TRBV27 and TRBJ1-6, with 10 bases lining up with TRBD1. There are 15 residues in the CDR3. The germline CDR1 and CDR2 sequences are MNHEY and SMNVEV (reference sequence). V shed 7 bases and J 9 bases; nucleotides not matched to a gene: 9. The CDR3 nucleotides read TGTGCCAGCACCCTGGACAGGGGGTCGGCTTCACCCCTCCACTTT. Translating gives CASTLDRGSASPLHF.

The chain joins TRBV5-4 to TRBJ2-2, with 8 bases lining up with TRBD1. The CDR3 covers 15 residues. V trimming: 3 bases; J trimming: 6 bases; junction bases outside the gene matches: 7. Germline CDR1 and CDR2: SGHNT and YYREEE (reference sequence). The CDR3 bases are TGTGCCAGCAGCTCGGACAGGGAGGCCGCCGGGGAGCTGTTTTTT. Translation: CASSSDREAAGELFF. The full variable domain, completed using reference TRBV5-4 and TRBJ2-2, is ETGVTQSPTHLIKTRGQQVTLRCSSQSGHNTVSWYQQALGQGPQFIFQYYREEENGRGNFPPRFSGLQFPNYSSELNVNALELDDSALYLCASSSDREAAGELFFGEGSRLTVL.

The chain recombines TRBV30 with TRBJ1-3; D is unresolved. Trimming took 0 bases from V and 0 from J, leaving 9 bases between them. The CDR3 runs to 15 residues. Germline-derived CDR1 and CDR2 are GTSNPN and SVGIG (reference sequence). Here the CDR3 DNA reads TGTGCCTGGAGTGTCGGGTCTCACTCTGGAAACACCATATATTTT. Translated, it gives CAWSVGSHSGNTIYF. The variable domain in full, with the rest retrieved from reference TRBV30 and TRBJ1-3, is SQTIHQWPATLVQPVGSPLSLECTVEGTSNPNLYWYRQAAGRGLQLLFYSVGIGQISSEVPQNLSASRPQDRQFILSSKKLLLSDSGFYLCAWSVGSHSGNTIYFGEGSWLTVV.

V usage is TRBV10-2 and J usage is TRBJ1-5, with D unresolved. Germline CDR1 and CDR2: WSHSY and SAAADI. V lost 7 bases to trimming and J lost 11 bases, with 21 bases between them. The CDR3 contains 14 residues. The CDR3 coding sequence is TGCGCCAGCACCTCCGACGCCCCTTTGCGGGCCCAGCATTTT. Residues: CASTSDAPLRAQHF.

The V gene is TRBV5-1, the J gene TRBJ2-3; D possibly corresponds to TRBD2 (6 bases). The CDR3 is 15 residues long. Trimming took 5 bases from V and 1 from J, leaving 14 bases between them. The germline V gene encodes CDR1 SGHRS and CDR2 YFSETQ. Here the CDR3 DNA reads TGCGCCAGCAGACCCGGAGGGGTGGGCACAGATACGCAGTATTTT. It codes for CASRPGGVGTDTQYF.

This clone was seen only a few times. V gene TRBV5-4 combines with J gene TRBJ1-2; the match to TRBD1 covers 7 bases. Per the germline V gene, CDR1 is SGHNT and CDR2 is YYREEE (reference sequence). The CDR3 is made up of 15 amino acids. V was pared by 0 bases and J by 5 bases, with 7 bases of the junction left unmatched. DNA of the CDR3: TGTGCCAGCAGCTTGGGAACAGGGGCCGCGTATGGCTACACCTTC. This gives the protein CASSLGTGAAYGYTF.

The V gene is TRBV25-1, the J gene TRBJ2-1, with 8 bases matching TRBD2. The germline gives CDR1 MGHDK, CDR2 SYGVNS. V dropped 5 bases and J dropped 3; count of bases not matched to a gene: 3. The CDR3 has 14 amino acids. The CDR3 DNA is TGTGCCAGCAGTCGGGAGGGAGGCTACAATGAGCAGTTCTTC. Protein product: CASSREGGYNEQFF.

This clone was seen a handful of times. The chain is built from TRBV27 and TRBJ1-1, with 8 bases that match TRBD1. CDR3 length equals 12 residues. The junction had 4 bases not matched to a gene; V was cut back by 6 bases and J by 7 bases. The V gene's germline CDR1 is MNHEY and CDR2 SMNVEV (reference sequence). CDR3 coding DNA: TGTGCCAGCAGAACCGGGACAGGTGAAGCTTTCTTT. This codes for CASRTGTGEAFF.

V usage is TRBV28 and J usage is TRBJ2-7; TRBD2 might be the D (5 bases). V lost 5 bases and J lost 3, with 14 bases in between. Germline V gene data show CDR1 as MDHEN and CDR2 as SYDVKM. The CDR3 contains 14 residues. In DNA, the CDR3 is TGTGCCAGCAGTCAAAACCGGGAAGACTACGAGCAGTACTTC. This sequence encodes CASSQNREDYEQYF.

The CDR3: CASQRDRVGAAFF. The DNA of the CDR3 is TGTGCCAGCCAACGGGACAGGGTGGGTGCGGCTTTCTTT. This sequence joins TRBV27 and TRBJ1-1, with 9 positions matching TRBD1. CDR1 and CDR2 from the germline V gene are MNHEY and SMNVEV (reference sequence). The J segment lost 11 bases and the V segment lost 8 bases, leaving 12 bases of the junction unmatched. The CDR3 sequence is 13 residues long.

V usage is TRBV2 and J usage is TRBJ1-1; TRBD1 matches 7 bases. The CDR3 consists of 14 residues. V trimming: 6 bases; J trimming: 3 bases; junction bases outside the gene matches: 7. Germline assignment: CDR1 SNHLY and CDR2 FYNNEI. CDR3 protein: CASRTPGQYTEAFF. The DNA of the CDR3 is TGTGCCAGCAGAACCCCGGGACAGTACACTGAAGCTTTCTTT.

The V gene is TRBV13, the J gene TRBJ1-4, with D possibly TRBD1 on 6 matching bases. V was shortened by 3 bases and J by 4 bases, with 18 bases between the two germline ends. Germline values: CDR1 PRHDT, CDR2 FYEKMQ (reference sequence). The CDR3 runs to 17 residues. In DNA, the CDR3 is TGTGCCAGCAGCTTCACCGGGACATCAACTTTTAATGAAAAACTGTTTTTT. As protein: CASSFTGTSTFNEKLFF.

The chain employs TRBV11-2 and TRBJ2-3; tentatively, D is TRBD2 (6 bases). The germline V and J ends were trimmed by 8 bases and 4 bases, with 7 bases remaining between them. CDR1 and CDR2 from the germline V gene are SGHAT and FQNNGV. There are 11 residues in the CDR3. The CDR3 nucleotides read TGTGCCAGCGCTAGCGCAGATACGCAGTATTTT. Protein product: CASASADTQYF.

The chain joins TRBV19 to TRBJ1-5; D is unresolved. V lost 5 bases, J lost 0 bases, and 11 bases lay in between. The CDR3 consists of 15 residues. Germline CDR1 and CDR2: LNHDA and SQIVND (reference sequence). This CDR3 is CASSEYSGSNQPQHF. CDR3 nucleotide sequence: TGTGCCAGTAGTGAATACAGTGGTAGCAATCAGCCCCAGCATTTT.

The chain links TRBV19 to TRBJ1-5; 7 bases are a match to TRBD1. This CDR3 is 12 amino acids long. Trimming cost V 6 bases and J 5 bases; bases outside gene matches: 1. Germline V lookup: CDR1 LNHDA, CDR2 SQIVND (reference sequence). CDR3 protein: CASRQGHQPQHF. As DNA, the CDR3 is TGTGCCAGTAGACAGGGGCATCAGCCCCAGCATTTT. The full variable domain, completed using reference TRBV19 and TRBJ1-5, is DGGITQSPKYLFRKEGQNVTLSCEQNLNHDAMYWYRQDPGQGLRLIYYSQIVNDFQKGDIAEGYSVSREKKESFPLTVTSAQKNPTAFYLCASRQGHQPQHFGDGTRLSIL.

The V call is TRBV27, the J call TRBJ1-3; TRBD1 matches 7 bases. The CDR3 spans 14 residues. Germline V gives CDR1 MNHEY, CDR2 SMNVEV (reference sequence). Trimming cost V 6 bases and J 5 bases; bases outside gene matches: 7. The CDR3 bases are TGTGCCAGCAGCCCGAACAGGGGCCGAAACACCATATATTTT. This translates into CASSPNRGRNTIYF.

In its sample, this clone was seen a few times. This rearrangement joins TRBV18 to TRBJ1-1; D is uncertain. Trimming stripped 4 bases from V and 0 bases from J, with 6 bases between. The CDR3 covers 13 residues. The germline V gene encodes CDR1 KGHSH and CDR2 LQKENI. In DNA form, the CDR3 reads TGTGCCAGCTCACTCCACATGAACACTGAAGCTTTCTTT. This translates into CASSLHMNTEAFF.

The genes are TRBV5-4 and TRBJ2-7; D is perhaps TRBD1 (6 bases). CDR3 length: 14 residues. Germline CDR1 is SGHNT and CDR2 is YYREEE (reference sequence). The V end was cut by 0 bases, the J end by 3 bases, with 10 bases between. As DNA, the CDR3 is TGTGCCAGCAGCTTGGAGGCGGACAGCTACGAGCAGTACTTC. Translation: CASSLEADSYEQYF. The whole variable domain, filled in from reference TRBV5-4 and TRBJ2-7, reads ETGVTQSPTHLIKTRGQQVTLRCSSQSGHNTVSWYQQALGQGPQFIFQYYREEENGRGNFPPRFSGLQFPNYSSELNVNALELDDSALYLCASSLEADSYEQYFGPGTRLTVT.

The chain combines TRBV19 with TRBJ2-1, with 10 bases lining up with TRBD2. CDR1 is LNHDA and CDR2 is SQIVND in the germline V gene (reference sequence). V was pared by 4 bases and J by 9 bases, with 6 bases of the junction left unmatched. CDR3 length: 14 amino acids. Written as DNA, the CDR3 is TGTGCCAGTAGTACGAGCGGGAGGGCCCCTGAGCAGTTCTTC. Translating gives CASSTSGRAPEQFF.

The rearrangement links TRBV6-5 to TRBJ1-2; 10 bases match TRBD1. The CDR3 covers 13 residues. The germline gives CDR1 MNHEY, CDR2 SVGAGI. Trimming removed 6 bases from V and 3 bases from J; junction bases left unmatched: 1. The CDR3 here is CASRGTGDYGYTF. The CDR3 region has the DNA TGTGCCAGCAGAGGGACAGGGGACTATGGCTACACCTTC.

The chain is built from TRBV15 and TRBJ1-2; 10 bases are shared with TRBD1. J gave up 10 bases and V 3 bases, and 8 bases lay outside the gene matches. CDR3 size: 14 residues. From germline, CDR1 is LNHNV and CDR2 YYDKDF (reference sequence). Written as DNA, the CDR3 is TGTGCCACCAGCAGCCCCCGGGACAGGGGTGTCTACACCTTC. As protein: CATSSPRDRGVYTF.

This rearrangement joins TRBV19 to TRBJ1-5; maybe TRBD1 (6 bases). Germline values: CDR1 LNHDA, CDR2 SQIVND (reference sequence). Trimming shortened V by 8 bases and J by 3 bases, and 17 bases separated the two germline ends. The CDR3 spans 15 residues. The CDR3 DNA reads TGTGCCAGTCACGAGCTCACAGGGAACAATCAGCCCCAGCATTTT. This sequence encodes CASHELTGNNQPQHF.

The V and J genes are TRBV5-1 and TRBJ1-1; the match to TRBD1 covers 8 bases. This CDR3 contains 15 residues. The V and J ends lost 1 base and 1 base, in that order; junction bases with no gene match: 3. From germline, CDR1 is SGHRS and CDR2 YFSETQ. The CDR3 DNA is TGCGCCAGCAGCTTGACAGGGGGTACGAACACTGAAGCTTTCTTT. Translating it yields CASSLTGGTNTEAFF.

This chain links TRBV18 with TRBJ2-3; D is unclear. The CDR3 totals 11 residues. Germline CDR1 is KGHSH and CDR2 is LQKENI. V was pared by 8 bases and J by 1 base, with 4 bases between. The CDR3 loop reads CASAGTDTQYF. CDR3 DNA sequence: TGTGCCAGCGCGGGCACAGATACGCAGTATTTT.

This chain connects TRBV30 to TRBJ2-5, with a possible D match to TRBD2 (5 bases). The CDR3 extends over 17 amino acids. The V gene lost 0 bases and the J gene lost 0 bases, with 17 bases spanning the gap. Germline V lookup: CDR1 GTSNPN, CDR2 SVGIG (reference sequence). The CDR3 here is CAWSVLGQASYQETQYF. The CDR3 DNA reads TGTGCCTGGAGTGTACTAGGGCAAGCCTCGTACCAAGAGACCCAGTACTTC. Combining the CDR3 with reference TRBV30 and TRBJ2-5 gives the whole variable domain SQTIHQWPATLVQPVGSPLSLECTVEGTSNPNLYWYRQAAGRGLQLLFYSVGIGQISSEVPQNLSASRPQDRQFILSSKKLLLSDSGFYLCAWSVLGQASYQETQYFGPGTRLLVL.